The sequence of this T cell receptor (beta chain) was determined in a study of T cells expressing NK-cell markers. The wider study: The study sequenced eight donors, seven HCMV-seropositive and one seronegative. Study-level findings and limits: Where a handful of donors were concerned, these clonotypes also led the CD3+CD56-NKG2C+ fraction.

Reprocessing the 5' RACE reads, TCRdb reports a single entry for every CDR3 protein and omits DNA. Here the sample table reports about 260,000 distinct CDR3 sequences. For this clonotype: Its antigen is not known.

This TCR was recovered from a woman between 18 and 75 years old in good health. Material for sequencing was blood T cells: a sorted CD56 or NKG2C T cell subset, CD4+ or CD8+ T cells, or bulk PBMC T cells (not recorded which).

The CDR3 loop reads CASSLPAGGPNPGELFF. The chain uses TRBV7-2 and TRBJ2-2; there is no DNA to check the TCRdb D call of TRBD2. Germline values: CDR1 SGHTA, CDR2 FQGNSA. The CDR3 is 17 amino acids.